This T cell receptor beta chain was identified in a study of cytomegalovirus exposure and HLA in healthy donors. Libraries were prepared by immunoSEQ multiplex PCR; TCRdb keeps only in-frame clonotypes and omits some of them. The sample records 150,000 or so clones, more than 80% being singletons. CDR3 length: 15 amino acids. V dropped 5 bases and J dropped 6; count of bases not matched to a gene: 8. Germline CDR1 MDHEN, CDR2 SYDVKM. V gene TRBV28 combines with J gene TRBJ2-7, with 12 bases that match TRBD1. The source of this sequence is a woman between 25 and 40 years old in good health and CMV-seropositive. The sequenced sample consisted of PBMCs. CDR3 bases: TGTGCCAGCAGTGCTCCCGGGACAGGGGGCTTCGAGCAGTACTTC. Protein: CASSAPGTGGFEQYF. Full variable domain (remainder filled in from reference TRBV28 and TRBJ2-7): DVKVTQSSRYLVKRTGEKVFLECVQDMDHENMFWYRQDPGLGLRLIYFSYDVKMKEKGDIPEGYSVSREKKERFSLILESASTNQTSMYLCASSAPGTGGFEQYFGPGTRLTVT.